This T cell receptor beta chain was recorded in a study of graft-versus-host responses after intestinal transplantation. Overall study findings and caveats: Some GvH clones were seen earlier in gut or blood, suggesting intestinal origin. Graft-versus-host to host-versus-graft clonal ratios in allografts were high in patients with graft-donor T cell macrochimerism.

The assay was immunoSEQ multiplex PCR, and TCRdb's table has in-frame clones only and misses some. The table has roughly 50,000 clones, around 90% seen once. CDR1 and CDR2 (germline): SNHLY, FYNNEI. The CDR3 length is 17 residues. V gave up 2 bases and J gave up 5 bases, with 21 bases separating them. Concerning this clone: Its specificity is unknown.

This material consisted of unstimulated CD4+ T cells sorted from spleen or lymph node cells, taken before transplant. This receptor was taken from a human donor who was the organ donor for an intestinal transplant. V and J are TRBV2 and TRBJ2-5; TRBD1 might be the D (7 bases). The CDR3 nucleotides are TGTGCCAGCAGTGAACCCTCCCTCCAGGGGGGCCAGGAGACCCAGTACTTC. Amino acids: CASSEPSLQGGQETQYF.